These 19 T cell receptor beta chains originate from one sample sequenced in a study of TIL therapy for anti-PD-1-resistant metastatic lung cancer. The time point is: pre-treatment sample, taken before nivolumab and TIL therapy. The immunoSEQ assay was v3. Here immunoSEQ multiplex PCR was the method, and the copy in TCRdb shows in-frame clones only, minus some. The repertoire consists of 21,000 or so clones, with 78% occurring once and the leading ten covering about 7%. The specimen comprised blood, sampled at baseline. These receptors all stem from a person between 25 and 79 years old with non-small cell lung cancer.

The chain combines TRBV6-6 with TRBJ1-2; D possibly corresponds to TRBD1 (6 bases). Per germline, CDR1 MNHNY and CDR2 SVGAGI (reference sequence). The CDR3 is 15 residues long. The V and J ends lost 4 bases and 4 bases respectively, with 16 bases between them. CDR3 sequence (DNA): TGTGCCAGCAGTTCATTTCAGGGGATGGCCTATGGCTACACCTTC. Protein product: CASSSFQGMAYGYTF.

The chain uses TRBV11-2 and TRBJ2-5, with unresolved D. CDR1 and CDR2 (germline): SGHAT, FQNNGV. CDR3 length: 11 residues. V was pared by 5 bases and J by 5 bases, with 6 bases between. This chain's CDR3 is CASSLGETQYF. CDR3 bases: TGTGCCAGCAGCCTTGGTGAGACCCAGTACTTC.

This clone was counted only a few times. This chain uses TRBV18 with TRBJ2-7; D is perhaps TRBD2 (6 bases). The CDR3 is 11 residues long. The V end lost 2 bases, the J end lost 7 bases, and 6 bases lay between the germline ends. From germline, CDR1 is KGHSH and CDR2 LQKENI. In nucleotides, the CDR3 is TGTGCCAGCTCACCAGGGAGGGAGCAGTACTTC. Amino acid sequence: CASSPGREQYF.

This clone was picked up one time. The chain joins TRBV27 to TRBJ2-2; D remains ambiguous. Germline loops: CDR1 MNHEY, CDR2 SMNVEV (reference sequence). V lost 0 bases, J lost 5 bases, and 10 bases lay in between. The CDR3 runs 15 residues. The CDR3 bases are TGTGCCAGCAGTTTATCGGACCAGGTAACCGGGGAGCTGTTTTTT. Encoded protein: CASSLSDQVTGELFF.

The chain combines TRBV6-7 with TRBJ2-7; D call uncertain. TRBV6-7 is assigned to the ORF class and has an uncertain function. The CDR3 length is 16 residues. Trimming left V 5 bases short and J 5 bases short, with 22 bases between. The CDR3 here is CASSELITRYRDEQYF. The CDR3 DNA is TGTGCCAGCAGTGAGCTTATCACAAGGTACCGGGACGAGCAGTACTTC.

V usage is TRBV21-1 and J usage is TRBJ2-3; the D call TRBD1 from the table was never checked on the DNA. TRBV21-1 is a pseudogene segment. This CDR3 contains 16 residues. CDR3 nucleotide sequence: TGTGCCAGGGGTTTTTTGGGGGCCGAGGGCACAGATACGCAGTATTTT. It yields the protein CARGFLGAEGTDTQYF.

A single count supports this clone. V usage is TRBV5-1 and J usage is TRBJ2-7; either TRBD1 or TRBD2 may fit D (5 bases each). Germline V CDR1 and CDR2: SGHRS, YFSETQ. V was trimmed by 5 bases and J by 11 bases, leaving 17 bases between them. The CDR3 runs 12 residues. The CDR3: CASSRDQGAEYF. The DNA of the CDR3 is TGCGCCAGCAGTCGCGATCAGGGAGCGGAGTACTTC.

V is TRBV6-5 and J is TRBJ1-2; the match to TRBD1 covers 7 bases. The CDR3 is 13 amino acids. Germline V gene sequence: CDR1 MNHEY, CDR2 SVGAGI. Unmatched junction bases numbered 1, after V lost 5 bases and J lost 1 base. CDR3 residues: CASSNRGNYGYTF. CDR3 nucleotide sequence: TGTGCCAGCAGTAACAGGGGTAACTATGGCTACACCTTC.

This clone was found a few times. This rearrangement joins TRBV9 to TRBJ2-1; 13 bases map to TRBD2. Germline V gives CDR1 SGDLS, CDR2 YYNGEE. Germline trimming cut 6 bases from V and 10 bases from J; bases unmatched to any gene: 7. The CDR3 is 14 residues long. CDR3 region: CASTWTSGSEEQFF. DNA for the CDR3: TGTGCCAGCACCTGGACTAGCGGGAGTGAAGAGCAGTTCTTC.

The gene calls are TRBV10-2 and TRBJ1-1; D uncertain. The CDR3 consists of 17 residues. V lost 0 bases and J 1 base, leaving 15 bases between the germline ends. Germline-derived CDR1 and CDR2 are WSHSY and SAAADI. CDR3 sequence (DNA): TGCGCCAGCAGTGAGTCGTTGCGGCGAGGAGAGAACACTGAAGCTTTCTTT. This encodes CASSESLRRGENTEAFF.

This chain joins TRBV13 and TRBJ2-6; 8 bases are shared with TRBD1. Germline CDR1 is PRHDT and CDR2 is FYEKMQ (reference sequence). V shed 5 bases, J shed 0 bases, and the junction held 15 bases outside the gene matches. The CDR3 loop spans 20 amino acids. The CDR3 is CASSPLLEGQVSSGANVLTF. CDR3 DNA: TGTGCCAGCAGCCCCCTACTCGAGGGACAGGTTAGCTCTGGGGCCAACGTCCTGACTTTC.

The V gene is TRBV19, the J gene TRBJ2-3, with a possible D match to TRBD2 (5 bases). CDR3 length equals 14 residues. Germline V gene sequence: CDR1 LNHDA, CDR2 SQIVND (reference sequence). The V and J ends lost 7 bases and 2 bases respectively, with 13 bases between them. CDR3 in DNA: TGTGCCAGTACCCTGTCGGGGTCCACAGATACGCAGTATTTT. It translates to CASTLSGSTDTQYF.

The chain is built from TRBV6-5 and TRBJ1-2; D remains ambiguous. V lost 5 bases and J lost 4, with 14 bases in between. Germline values: CDR1 MNHEY, CDR2 SVGAGI. The CDR3 is made up of 14 amino acids. CDR3 amino acids: CASSLTTTSYGYTF. CDR3 coding DNA: TGTGCCAGCAGTCTTACCACGACTAGCTATGGCTACACCTTC.

The gene calls are TRBV7-2 and TRBJ2-1; D remains unclear. The V gene's germline CDR1 is SGHTA and CDR2 FQGNSA. The V and J ends lost 4 bases and 3 bases respectively, with 16 bases between them. The CDR3 covers 16 residues. This CDR3 reads CASSSMLGGFYNEQFF. The CDR3 DNA reads TGTGCCAGCAGCTCTATGTTGGGTGGGTTCTACAATGAGCAGTTCTTC.

This chain connects TRBV19 to TRBJ2-5; maybe TRBD1 (5 bases). Trimming shortened V by 6 bases and J by 5 bases, and 7 bases separated the two germline ends. The CDR3 sequence is 11 residues long. The germline V gene has CDR1 LNHDA and CDR2 SQIVND (reference sequence). Here the CDR3 DNA reads TGTGCCAGTAGGGGGCAGGAGACCCAGTACTTC. As protein: CASRGQETQYF.

The chain is built from TRBV7-3 and TRBJ1-1; the match to TRBD1 covers 9 bases. This CDR3 region has 14 residues. CDR1 and CDR2 (germline): SGHTA, FQGTGA. J gave up 4 bases and V 5 bases, and 5 bases lay outside the gene matches. This CDR3 reads CASSPTGGITEAFF. CDR3 nucleotides: TGTGCCAGCAGCCCAACAGGGGGCATCACTGAAGCTTTCTTT.

As DNA, the CDR3 is TGTGCCAGCAGTTTGGACAGGGCATACGGGGAGCTGTTTTTT. The encoded protein is CASSLDRAYGELFF. The gene calls are TRBV6-1 and TRBJ2-2; 8 nucleotides line up with TRBD1. Germline V lookup: CDR1 MNHNS, CDR2 SASEGT. The CDR3 runs 14 residues. J gave up 7 bases and V 5 bases, and 6 bases lay outside the gene matches.

This rearrangement joins TRBV10-2 to TRBJ2-2, with 7 positions matching TRBD2. Germline V CDR1 and CDR2: WSHSY, SAAADI. This CDR3 has 14 residues. V shed 4 bases, J shed 4 bases, and the junction held 3 bases outside the gene matches. CDR3 amino acids: CASSVGEGTGELFF. The DNA for the CDR3 is TGCGCCAGCAGTGTGGGGGAGGGCACCGGGGAGCTGTTTTTT.

The gene calls are TRBV27 and TRBJ1-3, with D hard to call. Germline CDR1 is MNHEY and CDR2 is SMNVEV (reference sequence). Trimming took 3 bases from V and 0 from J, leaving 9 bases between them. This CDR3 is 15 amino acids long. The CDR3 DNA follows: TGTGCCAGCAGTTTTTCAAGGCTCTCTGGAAACACCATATATTTT. It translates to CASSFSRLSGNTIYF.